Each of the 22 T cell receptor beta chains below was sequenced from the same sample in a study of blood T cell repertoires in COVID-19. Profiled with immunoSEQ multiplex PCR; TCRdb holds only in-frame clones, not every one. The data show a few hundred thousand clones, 65% to 90% seen once. The specimen sequenced was PBMCs or T cells enriched from blood (not recorded which). Receptor source: a man aged 40-55 years who had recovered from COVID-19.

The CDR3 region has the DNA TGTGCCAGCAGCGGCAGTCGGGACAGGGCTATTGAAGCTTTCTTT. Its translation is CASSGSRDRAIEAFF. The genes are TRBV9 and TRBJ1-1, with 9 bases lining up with TRBD1. Germline trimming cut 3 bases from V and 7 bases from J; bases unmatched to any gene: 10. This CDR3 is built from 15 residues. Germline CDR1 reads SGDLS; CDR2 reads YYNGEE.

This clone was seen a few times. The CDR3 spells CAWSSGNNQPQHF. In DNA, the CDR3 is TGTGCCTGGAGTTCGGGGAACAATCAGCCCCAGCATTTT. This chain joins TRBV30 and TRBJ1-5, with unresolved D. The germline gives CDR1 GTSNPN, CDR2 SVGIG (reference sequence). V lost 2 bases and J 3 bases, leaving 8 bases between the germline ends. This CDR3 contains 13 residues.

V gene TRBV5-1 combines with J gene TRBJ1-1; weak D call: TRBD1 (6 bases). CDR3 length: 14 residues. Germline values: CDR1 SGHRS, CDR2 YFSETQ. The V end was cut by 5 bases, the J end by 7 bases, with 18 bases between. CDR3 in amino acids: CASRGHGGANEAFF. The CDR3 DNA reads as TGCGCCAGCAGGGGACATGGGGGTGCGAATGAAGCTTTCTTT.

This chain joins TRBV7-9 and TRBJ2-5; the D is unclear. Germline lookup yields CDR1 SEHNR and CDR2 FQNEAQ (reference sequence). Trimming removed 3 bases at V and 5 bases at J, with 13 bases between. The CDR3 is 14 residues long. CDR3 in amino acids: CASSFRQERETQYF. The CDR3 nucleotides are TGTGCCAGCAGCTTTAGGCAGGAACGGGAGACCCAGTACTTC.

The chain is built from TRBV7-9 and TRBJ2-1, with 7 bases matching TRBD2. V was pared by 2 bases and J by 12 bases, with 10 bases of the junction left unmatched. Germline V CDR1 and CDR2: SEHNR, FQNEAQ (reference sequence). The CDR3 consists of 14 residues. The CDR3 protein is CASSLLERGRPQFF. As DNA, the CDR3 is TGTGCCAGCAGCTTATTAGAGCGGGGAAGACCGCAGTTCTTC.

The rearrangement links TRBV18 to TRBJ2-1; D is perhaps TRBD2 (6 bases). Per germline, CDR1 KGHSH and CDR2 LQKENI. The ends were cut back, 3 bases at V and 7 bases at J, with 19 bases in the middle. The CDR3 length is 16 residues. The CDR3 nucleotides read TGTGCCAGCTCACCCCGTCTCGACGGGAGTGGTAATGAGCAGTTCTTC. The encoded protein is CASSPRLDGSGNEQFF. The complete variable domain, with remaining parts taken from reference TRBV18 and TRBJ2-1, reads NAGVMQNPRHLVRRRGQEARLRCSPMKGHSHVYWYRQLPEEGLKFMVYLQKENIIDESGMPKERFSAEFPKEGPSILRIQQVVRGDSAAYFCASSPRLDGSGNEQFFGPGTRLTVL.

The genes are TRBV5-1 and TRBJ1-2; 9 bases line up with TRBD1. Per germline, CDR1 SGHRS and CDR2 YFSETQ. Unmatched junction bases numbered 9, after V lost 2 bases and J lost 7 bases. CDR3 size: 15 residues. In DNA, the CDR3 is TGCGCCAGCAGCTTTCTCCGGACAGGGGAATTTGGCTACACCTTC. This codes for CASSFLRTGEFGYTF.

V is TRBV6-6 and J is TRBJ2-7; the match to TRBD2 covers 9 bases. This CDR3 has 14 amino acids. The trim removed 1 base at V and 7 bases at J, leaving 5 bases unmatched. Germline V lookup: CDR1 MNHNY, CDR2 SVGAGI (reference sequence). In DNA, the CDR3 is TGTGCCAGCAGTTACTTCGGGCTAGCGGGAGAGCAGTACTTC. It encodes CASSYFGLAGEQYF.

The chain combines TRBV27 with TRBJ2-1; a weak D match, TRBD2 (6 bases). The germline gives CDR1 MNHEY, CDR2 SMNVEV (reference sequence). This CDR3 is built from 14 residues. Trimming shortened V by 4 bases and J by 4 bases, and 11 bases separated the two germline ends. The CDR3 DNA reads TGTGCCAGCAGTTCGGGGACTCCGTACAATGAGCAGTTCTTC. Translating it yields CASSSGTPYNEQFF.

This clone is a singleton in its sample. The chain employs TRBV2 and TRBJ1-6, with 8 bases identical to TRBD1. V shed 6 bases and J 4 bases; nucleotides not matched to a gene: 2. The CDR3 totals 14 residues. Looked up from germline, CDR1 is SNHLY and CDR2 is FYNNEI. The CDR3: CASSGDRYNSPLHF. CDR3 sequence (DNA): TGTGCCAGCAGCGGGGACAGGTATAATTCACCCCTCCACTTT.

This clone was observed a single time. In DNA, the CDR3 is TGTGCCAGTACCCCCCGCGCGGCTACTAACTATGGCTACACCTTC. Translation gives CASTPRAATNYGYTF. The chain couples TRBV19 to TRBJ1-2; no clear D. Germline CDR1 reads LNHDA; CDR2 reads SQIVND (reference sequence). This CDR3 has 15 amino acids. The V and J ends lost 7 bases and 0 bases respectively, with 15 bases between them.

This clone has a single count. This chain links TRBV9 with TRBJ1-5; TRBD1 aligns across 8 bases. Germline values: CDR1 SGDLS, CDR2 YYNGEE. V was clipped by 3 bases and J by 5 bases; unmatched bases: 10. CDR3 length: 16 residues. CDR3 amino acids: CASSAETGVNYQPQHF. CDR3 DNA: TGTGCCAGCAGCGCCGAGACAGGGGTGAACTATCAGCCCCAGCATTTT.

The chain combines TRBV11-2 with TRBJ1-3; 7 bases agree with TRBD1. The junction had 4 bases not matched to a gene; V was cut back by 5 bases and J by 6 bases. The CDR3 length is 13 residues. CDR1 is SGHAT, CDR2 FQNNGV, per germline. In nucleotides, the CDR3 is TGTGCCAGCAGCACAGGGGACCTAAACACCATATATTTT. It specifies CASSTGDLNTIYF.

The chain employs TRBV27 and TRBJ2-7, with TRBD1 as a possible D gene (5 bases). Between the trimmed V and J ends, which lost 1 base and 3 bases, there was a span of 10 bases. The germline V gene encodes CDR1 MNHEY and CDR2 SMNVEV (reference sequence). The CDR3 contains 14 residues. The CDR3 region is CASSLYRNGYEQYF. As DNA, the CDR3 is TGTGCCAGCAGTTTATACAGGAACGGCTACGAGCAGTACTTC.

The rearrangement joins TRBV4-3 to TRBJ1-2; D possibly corresponds to TRBD1 (6 bases). CDR1 and CDR2 from the germline V gene are LGHNA and YSLEER. CDR3 length equals 16 residues. Trimming removed 4 bases at V and 4 bases at J, with 19 bases between. CDR3: CASSPGVTSIGYGYTF. CDR3 nucleotide sequence: TGCGCCAGCAGCCCAGGGGTTACGAGTATTGGCTATGGCTACACCTTC.

This chain connects TRBV29-1 to TRBJ1-2; 10 nucleotides align to TRBD1. Germline values: CDR1 SQVTM, CDR2 ANQGSEA. V was pared by 6 bases and J by 9 bases, with 10 bases of the junction left unmatched. CDR3 length: 13 residues. The CDR3 reads CSVATGTGVSYTF. Written as DNA, the CDR3 is TGCAGCGTGGCCACCGGGACAGGGGTTAGCTACACCTTC.

The chain joins TRBV20-1 to TRBJ1-5; a weak D match, TRBD1 (5 bases). Looked up from germline, CDR1 is DFQATT and CDR2 is SNEGSKA (reference sequence). The CDR3 spans 16 residues. The V gene lost 3 bases and the J gene lost 2 bases, with 17 bases spanning the gap. The CDR3 protein is CSASSPDNNRNQPQHF. The CDR3, as DNA: TGCAGTGCTAGTTCGCCGGACAACAACCGCAATCAGCCCCAGCATTTT.

J is TRBJ1-2 and V is TRBV18; TRBD1 might be the D (6 bases). The V and J ends lost 2 bases and 1 base respectively, with 14 bases between them. Germline V gene sequence: CDR1 KGHSH, CDR2 LQKENI. The CDR3 is 16 residues long. The CDR3 loop is CASSPRQGSGNYGYTF. DNA of the CDR3: TGTGCCAGCTCACCAAGGCAGGGGTCCGGTAACTATGGCTACACCTTC.

This clone came up once. The chain couples TRBV30 to TRBJ1-2; D is unresolved. The CDR3 runs to 12 residues. Looked up from germline, CDR1 is GTSNPN and CDR2 is SVGIG (reference sequence). Trimming took off 4 bases at V and 4 bases at J, with 10 bases between the two ends. CDR3 bases: TGTGCCTGGAAACGGGAGACCTATGGCTACACCTTC. Translation: CAWKRETYGYTF.

The CDR3 spells CASQFGQRDAEQYF. The CDR3 bases are TGTGCCAGCCAATTTGGACAGCGGGACGCCGAGCAGTACTTC. The genes are TRBV6-5 and TRBJ2-7; TRBD2 is a possible D gene (7 bases). This CDR3 has 14 residues. The ends were cut back, 8 bases at V and 6 bases at J, with 20 bases in the middle. Germline V gene lookup returns CDR1 MNHEY and CDR2 SVGAGI.

The genes are TRBV5-8 and TRBJ1-4; D remains ambiguous. CDR1 and CDR2 (germline): SGHTS, YDEGEE. This CDR3 contains 15 residues. The germline V and J ends were trimmed by 2 bases and 4 bases, with 12 bases remaining between them. The CDR3 loop is CASSFGGSLNEKLFF. The CDR3 DNA sequence: TGTGCCAGCAGCTTCGGTGGGAGCCTTAATGAAAAACTGTTTTTT.

The rearrangement uses TRBV3-1 (or the pseudogene TRBV3-2) and TRBJ2-3; D is uncertain. Trimming took 0 bases from V and 5 from J, leaving 6 bases between them. Germline lookup yields CDR1 LGHDT and CDR2 YNNKEL (reference sequence). There are 13 residues in the CDR3. The CDR3 is CASSQDPRDTQYF. CDR3 DNA sequence: TGTGCCAGCAGCCAAGATCCGAGAGATACGCAGTATTTT.